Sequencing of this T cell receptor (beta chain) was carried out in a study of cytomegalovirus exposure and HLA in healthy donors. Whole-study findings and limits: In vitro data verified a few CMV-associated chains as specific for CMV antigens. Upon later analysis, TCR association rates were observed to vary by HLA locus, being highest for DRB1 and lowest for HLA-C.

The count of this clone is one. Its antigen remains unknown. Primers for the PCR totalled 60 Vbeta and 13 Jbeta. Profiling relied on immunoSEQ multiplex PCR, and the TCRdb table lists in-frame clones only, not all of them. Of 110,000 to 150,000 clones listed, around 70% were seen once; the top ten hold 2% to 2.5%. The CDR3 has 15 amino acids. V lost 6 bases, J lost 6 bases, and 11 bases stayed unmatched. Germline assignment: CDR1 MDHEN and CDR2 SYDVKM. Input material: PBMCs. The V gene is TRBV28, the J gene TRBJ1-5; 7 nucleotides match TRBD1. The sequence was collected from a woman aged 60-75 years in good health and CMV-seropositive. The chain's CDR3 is CASRGGQIGSQPQHF. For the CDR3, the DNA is TGTGCCAGCAGGGGGGGACAGATCGGTAGTCAGCCCCAGCATTTT. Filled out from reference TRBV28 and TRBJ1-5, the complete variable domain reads DVKVTQSSRYLVKRTGEKVFLECVQDMDHENMFWYRQDPGLGLRLIYFSYDVKMKEKGDIPEGYSVSREKKERFSLILESASTNQTSMYLCASRGGQIGSQPQHFGDGTRLSIL.